The source of this TCR beta chain is a study of T cell changes during pregnancy in multiple sclerosis. Trimming pared 4 bases from V and 0 bases from J, leaving 13 bases between. Germline CDR1 reads SQVTM; CDR2 reads ANQGSEA. The CDR3 runs to 14 residues. The data were produced by immunoSEQ multiplex PCR, yet TCRdb's version contains in-frame clones alone and is incomplete. This table has around 80,000 clones, around 94% appearing once. J is TRBJ2-7 and V is TRBV29-1; perhaps TRBD2 as D (8 bases). The receptor was isolated from a female donor with multiple sclerosis, enrolled in a pregnancy study. The sample here was peripheral blood, taken before pregnancy. The CDR3 DNA sequence: TGCAGCGTTGGGGACAGCGGGAGCTCCTACGAGCAGTACTTC. Its protein product is CSVGDSGSSYEQYF.